This paragraph reports one T cell receptor beta chain. The sample comes from a study of technical replicates of blood from a handful of donors. TCRdb's table, derived via immunoSEQ multiplex PCR, lists solely in-frame clones and lacks some. The data contain about 70,000 clones, approximately 96% of them singletons. Per germline, CDR1 SGHRS and CDR2 YFSETQ. The CDR3 covers 12 residues. V gave up 4 bases and J gave up 6 bases, with 8 bases separating them. The receptor's source is a human donor in good health. The V call is TRBV5-1, the J call TRBJ2-1, with D hard to call. The specimen was T cells isolated from PBMCs. The CDR3 region is CASSPSRNEQFF. The CDR3 DNA is TGCGCCAGCAGCCCGTCCCGCAATGAGCAGTTCTTC. Based on the CDR3 plus reference TRBV5-1 and TRBJ2-1, the full variable domain is KAGVTQTPRYLIKTRGQQVTLSCSPISGHRSVSWYQQTPGQGLQFLFEYFSETQRNKGNFPGRFSGRQFSNSRSEMNVSTLELGDSALYLCASSPSRNEQFFGPGTRLTVL.